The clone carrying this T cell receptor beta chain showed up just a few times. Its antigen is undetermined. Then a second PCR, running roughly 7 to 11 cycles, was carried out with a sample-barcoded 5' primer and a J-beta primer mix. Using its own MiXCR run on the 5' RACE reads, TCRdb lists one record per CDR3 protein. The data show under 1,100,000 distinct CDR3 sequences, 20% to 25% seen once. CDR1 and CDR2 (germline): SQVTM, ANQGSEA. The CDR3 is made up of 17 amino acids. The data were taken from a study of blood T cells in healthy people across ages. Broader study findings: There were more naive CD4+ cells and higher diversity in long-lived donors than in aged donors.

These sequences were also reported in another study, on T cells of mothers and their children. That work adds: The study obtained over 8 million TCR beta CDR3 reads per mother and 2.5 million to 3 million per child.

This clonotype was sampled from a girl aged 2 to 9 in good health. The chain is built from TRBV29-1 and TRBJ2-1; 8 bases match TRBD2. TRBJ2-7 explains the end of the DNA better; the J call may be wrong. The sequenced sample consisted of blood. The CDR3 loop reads CSVEDGAPPGGGYEQYF. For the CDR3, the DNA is TGCAGCGTTGAAGATGGGGCCCCTCCGGGAGGGGGCTACGAGCAGTACTTC.